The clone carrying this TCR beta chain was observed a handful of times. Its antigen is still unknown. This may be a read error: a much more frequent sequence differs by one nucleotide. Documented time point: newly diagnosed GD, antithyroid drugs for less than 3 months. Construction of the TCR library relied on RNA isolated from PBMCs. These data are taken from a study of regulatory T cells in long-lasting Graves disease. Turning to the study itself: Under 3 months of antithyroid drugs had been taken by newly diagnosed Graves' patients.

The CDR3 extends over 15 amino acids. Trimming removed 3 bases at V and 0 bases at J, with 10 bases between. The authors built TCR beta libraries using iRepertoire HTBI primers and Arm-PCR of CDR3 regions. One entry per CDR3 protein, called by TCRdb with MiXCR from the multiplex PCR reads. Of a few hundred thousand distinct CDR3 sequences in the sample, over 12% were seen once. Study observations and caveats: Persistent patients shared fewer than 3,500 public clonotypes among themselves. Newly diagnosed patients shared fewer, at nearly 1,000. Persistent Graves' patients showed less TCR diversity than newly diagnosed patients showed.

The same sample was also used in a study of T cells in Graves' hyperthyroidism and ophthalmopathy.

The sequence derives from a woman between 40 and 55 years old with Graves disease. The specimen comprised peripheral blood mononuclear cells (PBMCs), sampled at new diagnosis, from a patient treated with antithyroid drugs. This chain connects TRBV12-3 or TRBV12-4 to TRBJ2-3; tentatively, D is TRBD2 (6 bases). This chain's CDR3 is CASSLERVSTDTQYF. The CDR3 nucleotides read TGTGCCAGCAGTTTGGAGCGGGTCAGCACAGATACGCAGTATTTT.